This entry describes one TCR beta chain. Antigen unknown. This record belongs to a study of blood T cells in healthy people across ages. Study results and limitations: Unsorted PBMCs blocked a conclusive comparison of naive and antigen-experienced cells.

Researchers report isolating at least 7 million PBMCs per sample. A second PCR of about 7 to 11 cycles used a sample-barcoded 5' primer and a J-beta primer mix. Every cDNA molecule carried a tag from a template-switch adaptor bearing 12 random nucleotides. TCRdb re-analysed the 5' RACE reads in MiXCR, keeping a single row per CDR3 protein. The table lists some 780,000 distinct CDR3 sequences, more than 50% of them singletons. V dropped 5 bases and J dropped 4 bases, with 14 bases sitting between them. The length of the CDR3 is 14 residues. Per the germline V gene, CDR1 is SGHTA and CDR2 is FQGNSA. This receptor was taken from a man aged 40-49 years in good health. The chain has TRBV7-2 and TRBJ1-2; unclear D gene. The source material was blood. The DNA of the CDR3 is TGTGCCAGCAGCCGGCCCGGGCAGACCTATGGCTACACCTTC. This sequence encodes CASSRPGQTYGYTF.